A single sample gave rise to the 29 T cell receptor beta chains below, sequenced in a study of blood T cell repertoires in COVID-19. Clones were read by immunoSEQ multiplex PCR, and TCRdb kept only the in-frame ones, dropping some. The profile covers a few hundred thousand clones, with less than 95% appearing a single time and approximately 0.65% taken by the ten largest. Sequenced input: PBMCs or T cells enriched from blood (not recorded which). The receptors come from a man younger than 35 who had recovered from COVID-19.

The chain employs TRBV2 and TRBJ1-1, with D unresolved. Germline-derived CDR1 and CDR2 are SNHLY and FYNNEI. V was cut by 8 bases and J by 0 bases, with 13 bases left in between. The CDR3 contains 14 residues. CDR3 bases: TGTGCCAGCGGACCGGGAAGAATGAACACTGAAGCTTTCTTT. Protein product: CASGPGRMNTEAFF.

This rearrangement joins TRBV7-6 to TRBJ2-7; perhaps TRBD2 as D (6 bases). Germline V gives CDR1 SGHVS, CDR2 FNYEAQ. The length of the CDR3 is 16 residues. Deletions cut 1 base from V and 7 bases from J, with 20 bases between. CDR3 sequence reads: CASSLEGGTLGGEQYF. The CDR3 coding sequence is TGTGCCAGCAGCTTAGAGGGCGGGACCCTGGGAGGTGAGCAGTACTTC.

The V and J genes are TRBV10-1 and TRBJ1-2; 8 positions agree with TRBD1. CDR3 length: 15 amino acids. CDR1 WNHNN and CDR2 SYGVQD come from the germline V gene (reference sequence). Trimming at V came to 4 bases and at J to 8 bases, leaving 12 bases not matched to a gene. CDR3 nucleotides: TGCGCCAGCAGTGCCGATTTGACAGGGGCACGGGGCTACACCTTC. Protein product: CASSADLTGARGYTF.

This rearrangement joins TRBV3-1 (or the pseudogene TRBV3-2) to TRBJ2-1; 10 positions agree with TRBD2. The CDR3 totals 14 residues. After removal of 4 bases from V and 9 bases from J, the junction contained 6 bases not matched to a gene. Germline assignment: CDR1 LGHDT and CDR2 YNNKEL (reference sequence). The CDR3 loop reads CASSPGTSDTEQFF. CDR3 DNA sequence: TGTGCCAGCAGCCCGGGGACTAGCGATACTGAGCAGTTCTTC.

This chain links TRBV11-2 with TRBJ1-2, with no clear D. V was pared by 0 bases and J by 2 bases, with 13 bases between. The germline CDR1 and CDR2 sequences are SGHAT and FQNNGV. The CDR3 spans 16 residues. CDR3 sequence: CASSLDSYPRNYGYTF. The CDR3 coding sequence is TGTGCCAGCAGCTTAGATAGCTACCCTCGGAACTATGGCTACACCTTC.

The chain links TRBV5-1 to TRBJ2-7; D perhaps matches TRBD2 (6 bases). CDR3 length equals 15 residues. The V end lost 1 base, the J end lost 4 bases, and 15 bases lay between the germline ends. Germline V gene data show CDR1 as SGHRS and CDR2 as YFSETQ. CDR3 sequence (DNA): TGCGCCAGCAGCTTGTTCCGGAGGGTTCGATACGAGCAGTACTTC. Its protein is CASSLFRRVRYEQYF.

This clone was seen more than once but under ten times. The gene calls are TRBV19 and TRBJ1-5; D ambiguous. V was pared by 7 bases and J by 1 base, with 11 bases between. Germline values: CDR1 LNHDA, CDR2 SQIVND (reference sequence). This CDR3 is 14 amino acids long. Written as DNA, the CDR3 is TGTGCCAGTACCATATATCAGAGCAATCAGCCCCAGCATTTT. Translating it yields CASTIYQSNQPQHF.

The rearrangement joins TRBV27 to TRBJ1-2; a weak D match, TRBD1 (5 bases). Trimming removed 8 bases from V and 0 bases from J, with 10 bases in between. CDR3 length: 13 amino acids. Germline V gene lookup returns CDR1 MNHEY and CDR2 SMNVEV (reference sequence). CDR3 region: CASPPGANYGYTF. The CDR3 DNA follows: TGTGCCAGCCCCCCGGGGGCTAACTATGGCTACACCTTC.

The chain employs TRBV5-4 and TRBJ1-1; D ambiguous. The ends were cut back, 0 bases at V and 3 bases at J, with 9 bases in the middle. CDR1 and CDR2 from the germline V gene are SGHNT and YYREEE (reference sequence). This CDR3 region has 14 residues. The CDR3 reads CASSLAGIDTEAFF. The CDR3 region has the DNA TGTGCCAGCAGCTTGGCGGGGATTGACACTGAAGCTTTCTTT.

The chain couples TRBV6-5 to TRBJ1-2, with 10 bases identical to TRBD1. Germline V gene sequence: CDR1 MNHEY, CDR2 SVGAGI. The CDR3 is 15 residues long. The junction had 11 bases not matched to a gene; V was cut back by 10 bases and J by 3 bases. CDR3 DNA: TGTGCCACCCGGCCTCCGGGACAGGGGCACTATGGCTACACCTTC. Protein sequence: CATRPPGQGHYGYTF.

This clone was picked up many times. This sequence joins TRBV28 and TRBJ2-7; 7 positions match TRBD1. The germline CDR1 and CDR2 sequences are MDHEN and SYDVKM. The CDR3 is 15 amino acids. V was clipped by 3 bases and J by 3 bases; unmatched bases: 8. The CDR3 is CASSLPDRRIYEQYF. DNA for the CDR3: TGTGCCAGCAGTTTGCCGGACAGGAGAATCTACGAGCAGTACTTC.

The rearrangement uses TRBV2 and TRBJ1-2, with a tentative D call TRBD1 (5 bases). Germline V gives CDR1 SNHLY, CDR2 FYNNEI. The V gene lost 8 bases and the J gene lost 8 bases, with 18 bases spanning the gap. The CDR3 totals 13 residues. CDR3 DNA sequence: TGTGCCAGCGGGAGGGGTAGGTCGGGCGGCTACACCTTC. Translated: CASGRGRSGGYTF.

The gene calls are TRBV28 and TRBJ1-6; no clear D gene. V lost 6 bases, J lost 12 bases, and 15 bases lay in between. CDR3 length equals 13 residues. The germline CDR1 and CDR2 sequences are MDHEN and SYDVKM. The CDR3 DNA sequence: TGTGCCAGCAGCCTCTATAATCGAGAACCCCTCCACTTT. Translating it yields CASSLYNREPLHF.

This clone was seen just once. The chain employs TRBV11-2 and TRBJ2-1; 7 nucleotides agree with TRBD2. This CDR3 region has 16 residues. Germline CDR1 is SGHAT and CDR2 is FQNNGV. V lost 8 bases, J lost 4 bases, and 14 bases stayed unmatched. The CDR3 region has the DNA TGTGCCAGCGCCTCCCCGAGGGGAGGGGTTTACAATGAGCAGTTCTTC. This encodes CASASPRGGVYNEQFF.

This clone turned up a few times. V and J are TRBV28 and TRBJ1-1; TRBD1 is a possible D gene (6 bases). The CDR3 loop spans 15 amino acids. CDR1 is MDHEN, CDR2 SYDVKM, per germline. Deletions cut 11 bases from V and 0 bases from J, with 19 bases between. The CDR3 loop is CAARQAGSMNTEAFF. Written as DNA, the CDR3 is TGTGCCGCCAGACAGGCAGGAAGTATGAACACTGAAGCTTTCTTT.

The CDR3 DNA reads TGTGCCATCACCCGGACAGGGGAAGGCTACACCTTC. Translated, it gives CAITRTGEGYTF. The chain is built from TRBV10-3 and TRBJ1-2; 9 bases are shared with TRBD1. V lost 7 bases to trimming and J lost 8 bases; unmatched junction nucleotides: 5. Germline CDR1 ENHRY, CDR2 SYGVKD. CDR3 length: 12 amino acids.

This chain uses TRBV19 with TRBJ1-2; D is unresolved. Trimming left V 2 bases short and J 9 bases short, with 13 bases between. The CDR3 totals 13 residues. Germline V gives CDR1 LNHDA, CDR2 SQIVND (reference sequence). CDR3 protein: CASSIPAGVSYTF. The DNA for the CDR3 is TGTGCCAGTAGTATACCCGCGGGTGTGAGCTACACCTTC.

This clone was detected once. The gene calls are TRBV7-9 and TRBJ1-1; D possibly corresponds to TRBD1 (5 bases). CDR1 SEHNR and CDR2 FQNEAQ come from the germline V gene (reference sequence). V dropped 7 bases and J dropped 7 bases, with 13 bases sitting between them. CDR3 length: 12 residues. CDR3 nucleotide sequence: TGTGCCAGCATGGGCAGGGCATTTGAAGCTTTCTTT. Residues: CASMGRAFEAFF. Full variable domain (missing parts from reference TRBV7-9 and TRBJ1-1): DTGVSQNPRHKITKRGQNVTFRCDPISEHNRLYWYRQTLGQGPEFLTYFQNEAQLEKSRLLSDRFSAERPKGSFSTLEIQRTEQGDSAMYLCASMGRAFEAFFGQGTRLTVV.

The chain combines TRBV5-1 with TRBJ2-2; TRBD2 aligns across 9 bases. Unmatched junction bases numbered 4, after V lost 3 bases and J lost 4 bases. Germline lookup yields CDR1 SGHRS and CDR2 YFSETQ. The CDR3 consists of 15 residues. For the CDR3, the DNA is TGCGCCAGCAGCTCTAGCGGGGAGTTCACCGGGGAGCTGTTTTTT. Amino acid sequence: CASSSSGEFTGELFF.

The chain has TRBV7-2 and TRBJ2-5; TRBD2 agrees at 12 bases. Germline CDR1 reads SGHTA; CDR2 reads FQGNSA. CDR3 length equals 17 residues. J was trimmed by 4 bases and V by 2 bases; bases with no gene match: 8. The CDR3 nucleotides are TGTGCCAGCAGCTTAAACCCGTCTAGCGGGAGGGGAGAGACCCAGTACTTC. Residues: CASSLNPSSGRGETQYF.

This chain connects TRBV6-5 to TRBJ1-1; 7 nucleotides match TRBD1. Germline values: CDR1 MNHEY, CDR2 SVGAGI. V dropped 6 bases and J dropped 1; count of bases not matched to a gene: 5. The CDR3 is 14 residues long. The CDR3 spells CASRAGTANTEAFF. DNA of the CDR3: TGTGCCAGCAGGGCCGGGACAGCGAACACTGAAGCTTTCTTT.

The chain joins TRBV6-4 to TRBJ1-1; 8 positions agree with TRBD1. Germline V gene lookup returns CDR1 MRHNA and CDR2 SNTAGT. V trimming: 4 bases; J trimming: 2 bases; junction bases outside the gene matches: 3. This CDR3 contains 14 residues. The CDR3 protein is CASSAGTGNTEAFF. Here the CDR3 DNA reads TGTGCCAGCAGTGCCGGGACAGGTAACACTGAAGCTTTCTTT.

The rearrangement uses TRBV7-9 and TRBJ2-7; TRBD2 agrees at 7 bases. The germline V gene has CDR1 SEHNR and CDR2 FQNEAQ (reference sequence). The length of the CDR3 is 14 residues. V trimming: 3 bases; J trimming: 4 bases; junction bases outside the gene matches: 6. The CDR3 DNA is TGTGCCAGCAGCTTCCCGGGGGGATTTTACGAGCAGTACTTC. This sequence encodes CASSFPGGFYEQYF. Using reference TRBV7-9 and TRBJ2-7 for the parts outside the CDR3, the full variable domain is DTGVSQNPRHKITKRGQNVTFRCDPISEHNRLYWYRQTLGQGPEFLTYFQNEAQLEKSRLLSDRFSAERPKGSFSTLEIQRTEQGDSAMYLCASSFPGGFYEQYFGPGTRLTVT.

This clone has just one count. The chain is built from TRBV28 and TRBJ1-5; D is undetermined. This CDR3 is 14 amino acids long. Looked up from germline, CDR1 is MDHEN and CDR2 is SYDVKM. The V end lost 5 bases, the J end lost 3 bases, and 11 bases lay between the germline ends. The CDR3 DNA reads TGTGCCAGCAGTCCGGACTTACTCAATCAGCCCCAGCATTTT. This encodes CASSPDLLNQPQHF.

CDR3: CASRGQLVREKLFF. The CDR3 nucleotides read TGTGCCAGCAGGGGACAACTGGTCCGGGAAAAACTGTTTTTT. This chain joins TRBV2 and TRBJ1-4; TRBD1 is a possible D gene (6 bases). V was cut by 6 bases and J by 8 bases, with 16 bases left in between. Germline CDR1 and CDR2: SNHLY and FYNNEI. This CDR3 region has 14 residues.

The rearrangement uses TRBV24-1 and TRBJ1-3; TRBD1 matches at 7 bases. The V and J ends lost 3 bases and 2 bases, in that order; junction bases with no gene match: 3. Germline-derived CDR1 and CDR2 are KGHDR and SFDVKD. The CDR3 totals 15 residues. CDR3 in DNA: TGTGCCACCAGTGATAGACAGGGAACTGGAAACACCATATATTTT. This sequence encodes CATSDRQGTGNTIYF.

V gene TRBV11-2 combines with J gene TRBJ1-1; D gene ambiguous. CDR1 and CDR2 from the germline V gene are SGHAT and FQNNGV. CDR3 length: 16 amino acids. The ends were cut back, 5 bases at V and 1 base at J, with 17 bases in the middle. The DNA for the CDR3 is TGTGCCAGCAGCCCTAGCGCGAGACGGACGAACACTGAAGCTTTCTTT. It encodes CASSPSARRTNTEAFF.

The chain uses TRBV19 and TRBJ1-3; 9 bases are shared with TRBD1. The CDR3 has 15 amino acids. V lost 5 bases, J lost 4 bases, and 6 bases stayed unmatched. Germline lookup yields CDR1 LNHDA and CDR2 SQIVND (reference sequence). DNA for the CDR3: TGTGCCAGTAGTGCCGGGACAGGGTTGGGAAACACCATATATTTT. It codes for CASSAGTGLGNTIYF. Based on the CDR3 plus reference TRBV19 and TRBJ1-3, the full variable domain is DGGITQSPKYLFRKEGQNVTLSCEQNLNHDAMYWYRQDPGQGLRLIYYSQIVNDFQKGDIAEGYSVSREKKESFPLTVTSAQKNPTAFYLCASSAGTGLGNTIYFGEGSWLTVV.

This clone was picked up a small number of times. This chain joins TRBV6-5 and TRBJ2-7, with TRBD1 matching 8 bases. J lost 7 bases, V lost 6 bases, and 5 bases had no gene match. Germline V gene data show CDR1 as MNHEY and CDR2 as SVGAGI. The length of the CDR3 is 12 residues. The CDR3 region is CASRGTGGEQYF. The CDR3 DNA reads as TGTGCCAGCAGGGGAACAGGGGGAGAGCAGTACTTC.